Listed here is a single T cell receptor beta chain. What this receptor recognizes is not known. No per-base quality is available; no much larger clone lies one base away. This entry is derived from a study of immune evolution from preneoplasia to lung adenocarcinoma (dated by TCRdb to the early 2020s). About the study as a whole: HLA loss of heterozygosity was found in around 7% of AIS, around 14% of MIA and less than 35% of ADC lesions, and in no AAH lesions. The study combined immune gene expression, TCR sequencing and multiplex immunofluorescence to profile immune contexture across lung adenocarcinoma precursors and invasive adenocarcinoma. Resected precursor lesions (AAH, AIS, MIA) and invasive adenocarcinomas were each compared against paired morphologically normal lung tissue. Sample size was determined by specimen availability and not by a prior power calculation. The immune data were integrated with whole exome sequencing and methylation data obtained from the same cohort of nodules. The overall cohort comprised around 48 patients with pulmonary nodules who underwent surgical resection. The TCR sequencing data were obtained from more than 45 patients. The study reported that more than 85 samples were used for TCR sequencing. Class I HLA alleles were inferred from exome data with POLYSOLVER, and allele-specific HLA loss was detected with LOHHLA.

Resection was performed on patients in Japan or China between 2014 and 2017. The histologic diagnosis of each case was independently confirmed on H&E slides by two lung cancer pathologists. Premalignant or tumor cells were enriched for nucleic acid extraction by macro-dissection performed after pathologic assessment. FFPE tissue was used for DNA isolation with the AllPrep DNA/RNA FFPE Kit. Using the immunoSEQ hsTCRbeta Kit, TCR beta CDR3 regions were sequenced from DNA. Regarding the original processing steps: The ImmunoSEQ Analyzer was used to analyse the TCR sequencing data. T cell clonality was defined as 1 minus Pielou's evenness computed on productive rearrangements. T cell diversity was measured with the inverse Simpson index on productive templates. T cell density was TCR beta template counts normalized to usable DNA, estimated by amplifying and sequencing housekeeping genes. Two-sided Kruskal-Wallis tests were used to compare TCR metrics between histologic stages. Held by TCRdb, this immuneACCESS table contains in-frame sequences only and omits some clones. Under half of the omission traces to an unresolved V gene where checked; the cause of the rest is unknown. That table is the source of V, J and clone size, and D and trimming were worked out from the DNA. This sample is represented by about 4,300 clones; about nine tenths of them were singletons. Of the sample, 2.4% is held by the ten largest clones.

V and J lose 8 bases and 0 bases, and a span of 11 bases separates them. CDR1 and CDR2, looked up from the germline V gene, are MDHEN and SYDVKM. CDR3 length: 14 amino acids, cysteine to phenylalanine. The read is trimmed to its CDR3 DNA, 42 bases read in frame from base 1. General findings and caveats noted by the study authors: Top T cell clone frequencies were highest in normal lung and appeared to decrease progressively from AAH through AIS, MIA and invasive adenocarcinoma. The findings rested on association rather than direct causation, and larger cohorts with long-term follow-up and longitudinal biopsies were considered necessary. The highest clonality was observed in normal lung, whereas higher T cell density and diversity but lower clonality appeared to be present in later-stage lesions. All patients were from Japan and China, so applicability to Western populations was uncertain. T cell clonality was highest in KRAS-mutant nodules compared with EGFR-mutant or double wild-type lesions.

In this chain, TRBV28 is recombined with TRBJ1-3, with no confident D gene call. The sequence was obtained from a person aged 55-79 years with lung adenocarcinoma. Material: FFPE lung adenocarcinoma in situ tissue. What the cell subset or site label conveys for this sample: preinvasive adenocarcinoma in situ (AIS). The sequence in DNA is TGTGCCAGCGTGACGGCAGGCTCTGGAAACACCATATATTTT. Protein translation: CASVTAGSGNTIYF.